The clone carrying this T cell receptor (beta chain) turned up a few times. The CDR3 is 14 amino acids. Germline CDR1 GTSNPN, CDR2 SVGIG (reference sequence). The trim removed 0 bases at V and 6 bases at J, leaving 1 base unmatched. The PCR used 60 Vbeta and 13 Jbeta primers. Libraries were prepared by immunoSEQ multiplex PCR; TCRdb keeps only in-frame clonotypes and omits some of them. The sample records roughly 130,000 clones, about 8.5% being singletons. The data belong to a study of cytomegalovirus exposure and HLA in healthy donors. As for the study in general: An analysis done earlier identified 90 million to 120 million unique TCR beta sequences from about 179 million T cells.

The sequenced sample was PBMCs. The chain uses TRBV30 and TRBJ2-2; 10 bases map to TRBD1. The source is a man aged 35 to 55 in good health and CMV-seronegative. The CDR3 DNA reads TGTGCCTGGAGTGTAGGACAGGGGGCCGGGGAGCTGTTTTTT. Residues: CAWSVGQGAGELFF.